This T cell receptor beta chain stems from a study of blood T cell repertoires in COVID-19. Study context: The origin of the acute and convalescent COVID-19 samples was the United States, Italy and Spain. T cells, B-cell-depleted T cells, or PBMCs provided the cDNA or gDNA that served as material.

CDR1 and CDR2 from the germline V gene are SGHKS and YYEKEE (reference sequence). The V end was cut by 3 bases, the J end by 8 bases, with 14 bases between. The CDR3 extends over 14 amino acids. Method: immunoSEQ multiplex PCR; TCRdb's copy keeps in-frame clones and lacks some. The sample carries about 300,000 clones, roughly 90% recorded once. V is TRBV5-5 and J is TRBJ1-4, with a weak D call TRBD1 (5 bases). The sample consisted of peripheral blood. The source of this sequence is a man in his late teens or twenties with active or convalescent COVID-19. CDR3 sequence reads: CASSSRAPGEKLFF. The CDR3 coding sequence is TGTGCCAGCAGCTCCAGGGCCCCAGGGGAAAAACTGTTTTTT.